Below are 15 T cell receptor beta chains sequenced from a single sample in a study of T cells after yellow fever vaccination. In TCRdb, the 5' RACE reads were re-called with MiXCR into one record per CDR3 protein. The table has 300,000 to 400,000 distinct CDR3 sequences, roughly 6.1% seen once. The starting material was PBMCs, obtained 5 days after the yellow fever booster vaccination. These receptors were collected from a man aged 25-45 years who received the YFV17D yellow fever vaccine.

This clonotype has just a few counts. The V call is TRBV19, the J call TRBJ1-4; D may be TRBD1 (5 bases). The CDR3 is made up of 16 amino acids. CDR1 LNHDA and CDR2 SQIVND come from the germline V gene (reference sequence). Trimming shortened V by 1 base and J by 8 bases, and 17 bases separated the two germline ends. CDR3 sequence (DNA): TGTGCCAGTAGTATAGGGGGACCCGCAGGTTCCGAAAAACTGTTTTTT. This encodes CASSIGGPAGSEKLFF.

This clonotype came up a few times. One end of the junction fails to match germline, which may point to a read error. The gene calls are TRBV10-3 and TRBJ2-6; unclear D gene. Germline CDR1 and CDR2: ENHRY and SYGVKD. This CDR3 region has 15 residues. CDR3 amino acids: CAISEWGSGANVLTF. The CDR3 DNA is TGTGCCATCAGCGAGTGGGGTTCTGGGGCCAACGTCCTGACTTTC.

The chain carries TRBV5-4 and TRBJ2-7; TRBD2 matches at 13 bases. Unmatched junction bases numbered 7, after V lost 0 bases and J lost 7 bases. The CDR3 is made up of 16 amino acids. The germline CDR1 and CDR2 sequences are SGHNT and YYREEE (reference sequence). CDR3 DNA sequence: TGTGCCAGCAGCTTGGGACTAGCGGGAGGAGTGAGTGAGCAGTACTTC. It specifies CASSLGLAGGVSEQYF.

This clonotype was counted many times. The CDR3 DNA sequence: TGTGCCAGCAGTTCCACTAGCGGGTGGGCAGATACGCAGTATTTT. This sequence encodes CASSSTSGWADTQYF. The V call is TRBV7-9, the J call TRBJ2-3; 9 bases match TRBD2. The trim removed 6 bases at V and 4 bases at J, leaving 8 bases unmatched. Per germline, CDR1 SEHNR and CDR2 FQNEAQ (reference sequence). The CDR3 contains 15 residues.

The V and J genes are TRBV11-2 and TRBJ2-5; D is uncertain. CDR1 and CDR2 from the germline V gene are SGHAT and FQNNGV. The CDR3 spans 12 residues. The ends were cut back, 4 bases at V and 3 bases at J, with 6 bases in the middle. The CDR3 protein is CASSYVEETQYF. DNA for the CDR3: TGTGCCAGCAGCTATGTAGAAGAGACCCAGTACTTC.

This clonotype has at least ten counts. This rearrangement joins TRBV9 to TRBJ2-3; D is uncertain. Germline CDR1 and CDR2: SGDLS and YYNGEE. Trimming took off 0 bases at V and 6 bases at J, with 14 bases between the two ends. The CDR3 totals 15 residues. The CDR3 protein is CASSVASLGVDTQYF. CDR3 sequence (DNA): TGTGCCAGCAGCGTAGCCTCCCTCGGCGTGGATACGCAGTATTTT. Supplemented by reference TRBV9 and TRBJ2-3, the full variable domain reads DSGVTQTPKHLITATGQRVTLRCSPRSGDLSVYWYQQSLDQGLQFLIQYYNGEERAKGNILERFSAQQFPDLHSELNLSSLELGDSALYFCASSVASLGVDTQYFGPGTRLTVL.

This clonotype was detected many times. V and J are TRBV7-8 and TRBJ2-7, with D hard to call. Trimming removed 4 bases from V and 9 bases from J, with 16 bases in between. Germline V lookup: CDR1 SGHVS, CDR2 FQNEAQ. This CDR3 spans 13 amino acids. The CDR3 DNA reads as TGTGCCAGCAGCTCCCTGGTGGGGATCGGGCAGTACTTC. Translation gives CASSSLVGIGQYF.

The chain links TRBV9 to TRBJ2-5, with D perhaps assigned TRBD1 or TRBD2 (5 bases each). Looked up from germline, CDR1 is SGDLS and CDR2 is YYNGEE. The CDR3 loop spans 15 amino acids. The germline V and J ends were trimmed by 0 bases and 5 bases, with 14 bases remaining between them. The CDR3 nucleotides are TGTGCCAGCAGCGTAGACGGGACGCCCCGGGAGACCCAGTACTTC. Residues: CASSVDGTPRETQYF.

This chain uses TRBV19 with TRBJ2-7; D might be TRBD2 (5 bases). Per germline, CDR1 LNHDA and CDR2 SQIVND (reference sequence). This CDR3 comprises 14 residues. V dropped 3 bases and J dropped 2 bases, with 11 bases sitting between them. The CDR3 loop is CASSIHEGAYEQYF. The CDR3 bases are TGTGCCAGTAGTATTCATGAGGGAGCCTACGAGCAGTACTTC.

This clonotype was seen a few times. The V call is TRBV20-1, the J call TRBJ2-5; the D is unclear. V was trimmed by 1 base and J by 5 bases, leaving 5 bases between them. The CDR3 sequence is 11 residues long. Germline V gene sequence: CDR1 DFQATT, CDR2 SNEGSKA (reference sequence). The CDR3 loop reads CSARAPETQYF. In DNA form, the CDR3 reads TGCAGTGCTAGAGCTCCGGAGACCCAGTACTTC.

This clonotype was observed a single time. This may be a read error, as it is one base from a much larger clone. CDR3 sequence: CASSAPGLFIDTQYF. The CDR3 nucleotides are TGTGCCAGCAGCGCCCCGGGGCTATTCATAGATACGCAGTATTTT. The chain employs TRBV28 and TRBJ2-3; D might be TRBD1 or TRBD2, each matching 5 bases. The V end lost 6 bases, the J end lost 5 bases, and 18 bases lay between the germline ends. From germline, CDR1 is MDHEN and CDR2 SYDVKM. The CDR3 loop spans 15 amino acids. Combining the CDR3 with reference TRBV28 and TRBJ2-3 gives the whole variable domain DVKVTQSSRYLVKRTGEKVFLECVQDMDHENMFWYRQDPGLGLRLIYFSYDVKMKEKGDIPEGYSVSREKKERFSLILESASTNQTSMYLCASSAPGLFIDTQYFGPGTRLTVL.

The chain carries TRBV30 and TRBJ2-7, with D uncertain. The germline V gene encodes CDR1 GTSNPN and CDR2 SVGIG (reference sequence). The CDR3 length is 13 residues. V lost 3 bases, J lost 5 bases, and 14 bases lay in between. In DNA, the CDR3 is TGTGCCTGGAGAGGGCAGTTTGGTAACGAGCAGTACTTC. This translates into CAWRGQFGNEQYF.

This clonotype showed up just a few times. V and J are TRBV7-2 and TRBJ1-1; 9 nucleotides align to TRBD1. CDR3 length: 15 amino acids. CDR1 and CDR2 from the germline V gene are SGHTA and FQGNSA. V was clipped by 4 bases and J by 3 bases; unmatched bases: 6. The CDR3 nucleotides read TGTGCCAGCAGCTCCCTCGGACAGGGGTACACTGAAGCTTTCTTT. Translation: CASSSLGQGYTEAFF.

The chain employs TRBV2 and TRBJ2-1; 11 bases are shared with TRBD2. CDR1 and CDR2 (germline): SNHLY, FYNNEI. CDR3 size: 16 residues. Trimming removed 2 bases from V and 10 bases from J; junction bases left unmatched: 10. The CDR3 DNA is TGTGCCAGCAGTGAACTTAGCGGGAGGGCCTCAGGCGAGCAGTTCTTC. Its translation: CASSELSGRASGEQFF.

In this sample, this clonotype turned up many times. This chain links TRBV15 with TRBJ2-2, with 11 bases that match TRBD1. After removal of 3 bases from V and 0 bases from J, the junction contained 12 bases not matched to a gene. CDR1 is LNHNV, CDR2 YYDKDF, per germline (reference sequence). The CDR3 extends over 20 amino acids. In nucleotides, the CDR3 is TGTGCCACCAGCAGGGCCCTCCGGGACAGGGGGTTTGCGAACACCGGGGAGCTGTTTTTT. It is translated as CATSRALRDRGFANTGELFF.